The text below deals with one T cell receptor beta chain. CDR3 length equals 17 residues. Germline V gene lookup returns CDR1 MDHEN and CDR2 SYDVKM. Trimming stripped 3 bases from V and 0 bases from J, with 14 bases between. This specimen belongs to a study of blood T cell repertoires in COVID-19. Across the whole study: In each case, the material was cDNA or gDNA derived from T cells, B-cell-depleted T cells, or PBMCs.

Ages ranged from roughly 18 to 95 years, with residence in around 24 US areas. Participants reported their clinical history, and cohort assignment relied on those reports. Cohort 3 donors counted as recovered after two negative PCRs, clearance, or resolved symptoms. Repertoires were generated with immunoSEQ multiplex PCR, while TCRdb's copy carries only in-frame clones and drops some. This table has about 140,000 clones, over 75% appearing once. Source material: PBMCs or T cells enriched from blood (not recorded which). This TCR came from a woman aged 45-60 years who had recovered from COVID-19. The gene calls are TRBV28 and TRBJ2-2; no firm D call. CDR3 nucleotides: TGTGCCAGCAGTTTCCCATTCCTAACTTCGAACACCGGGGAGCTGTTTTTT. Residues: CASSFPFLTSNTGELFF.